These 26 T cell receptor beta chains were sequenced from one sample in a study of T cell clonality in common variable immunodeficiency. Produced via immunoSEQ multiplex PCR; TCRdb's table is partial and in-frame only. This sample has about 52,000 clones, each found more than once. Sequencing used peripheral blood mononuclear cells. All receptors come from a person aged 18 to 69 in good health.

This clone was detected many times. The read gets to within 3 residues of the CDR3 end, and the germline J gene fills in the rest. J is TRBJ2-3 and V is TRBV10-3; 9 bases are a match to TRBD2. The CDR3 is 14 residues long. Germline V gives CDR1 ENHRY, CDR2 SYGVKD. CDR3 DNA, as far as it was read: TGTGCCATCAGTCCCGGACTAGCGAGAGAGACG. It yields the protein CAISPGLARET. In full, the CDR3 reads CAISPGLARETQYF.

Details on this clone: The CDR3 end falls 3 residues outside the read, so it is completed with the germline J gene. V usage is TRBV2 and J usage is TRBJ1-2, with D unresolved. Germline V CDR1 and CDR2: SNHLY, FYNNEI. V was clipped by 0 bases and J by 4 bases, with 6 bases between them. The CDR3 contains 13 residues. The CDR3 bases that were read are TGTGCCAGCAGTGAAGCAGGTACCTATGGC. Translated, it gives CASSEAGTYG. The entire CDR3 protein is CASSEAGTYGYTF.

This clone was recorded at least ten times. Germline is not matched at one junction end, which may reflect a read error. The read finishes 3 residues shy of the CDR3 end, and the germline J gene is used to complete it. The gene calls are TRBV4-2 and TRBJ2-6; possibly TRBD2 for D (5 bases). This CDR3 is built from 15 residues. Germline lookup yields CDR1 LGHNA and CDR2 YNFKEQ. This CDR3 reads CASSQYSAGANVLTF. The sequenced CDR3 bases are TGCGCCAGCAGCCAGTATAGCGCTGGGGCCAACGTC.

In this sample, this clone turned up many times. The CDR3 DNA, read in part, is TGTGCCAGCAGCTTGGACAGGGGCAAAGAGACC. This encodes CASSLDRGKET. The full CDR3 reads CASSLDRGKETQYF. The chain employs TRBV7-2 and TRBJ2-5, with 9 bases that match TRBD1. The CDR3 is cut off 3 residues early in the read; its end comes from the germline J gene. V was clipped by 3 bases and J by 3 bases; unmatched bases: 2. The CDR3 has 14 residues. Germline CDR1 reads SGHTA; CDR2 reads FQGNSA.

This clone was observed many times. The CDR3 end is not reached by the read, which stops 3 residues before it; the germline J gene fills it in. The chain has TRBV30 and TRBJ2-7; no clear D gene. Germline assignment: CDR1 GTSNPN and CDR2 SVGIG (reference sequence). V was cut by 4 bases and J by 3 bases, with 4 bases left in between. The CDR3 is 10 amino acids. The CDR3 bases that were read are TGTGCCTGGAAGGGCTACGAG. Translation: CAWKGYE. The whole CDR3 region reads CAWKGYEQYF. The variable domain in full, with the rest retrieved from reference TRBV30 and TRBJ2-7, is SQTIHQWPATLVQPVGSPLSLECTVEGTSNPNLYWYRQAAGRGLQLLFYSVGIGQISSEVPQNLSASRPQDRQFILSSKKLLLSDSGFYLCAWKGYEQYFGPGTRLTVT.

This clone was recorded many times. The read terminates 3 residues ahead of where the CDR3 ends, so the germline J gene completes it. The genes are TRBV5-1 and TRBJ1-1; TRBD1 matches at 11 bases. This CDR3 is 17 amino acids long. The V gene's germline CDR1 is SGHRS and CDR2 YFSETQ. J was trimmed by 6 bases and V by 4 bases; bases with no gene match: 14. CDR3 DNA, as far as it was read: TGCGCCAGCAGCACAAATCCGGGACAGGGGGTGAGAGCTGAA. It encodes CASSTNPGQGVRAE. The whole CDR3 region reads CASSTNPGQGVRAEAFF.

In this sample, this clone turned up a few times. Mismatch with germline at one junction end may stem from a read error. The read falls 3 residues short of the CDR3 end, and the missing part is taken from the germline J gene. The chain recombines TRBV7-7 with TRBJ2-2, with D hard to call. The CDR3 extends over 13 amino acids. Germline V gene lookup returns CDR1 SSHAT and CDR2 FNYEAQ (reference sequence). Partial CDR3 DNA: TGTGCTAGCAGCTTCAGAGTTAATGAAAAG. Translating it yields CASSFRVNEK. From start to end, the CDR3 is CASSFRVNEKLFF.

The sample holds many counts of this clone. The read ends 3 residues early relative to the CDR3; the germline J gene fills the gap. The gene calls are TRBV10-3 and TRBJ2-3; the match to TRBD2 covers 11 bases. The CDR3 is 15 amino acids. Germline V gene lookup returns CDR1 ENHRY and CDR2 SYGVKD. V dropped 5 bases and J dropped 5; count of bases not matched to a gene: 6. The sequenced part of the CDR3 DNA is TGTGCCATCAGTATTAGCGGGAGGGCCGAAGATACG. Translated, it gives CAISISGRAEDT. The full-length CDR3 reads as CAISISGRAEDTQYF.

Ten or more counts support this clone. The CDR3 end is not reached by the read, which stops 3 residues before it; the germline J gene fills it in. The gene calls are TRBV4-1 and TRBJ1-3; a possible D gene is TRBD1 (6 bases). Trimming removed 1 base from V and 4 bases from J, with 11 bases in between. The CDR3 runs to 15 residues. CDR1 is MGHRA, CDR2 YSYEKL, per germline. CDR3 region: CASSQVTGTGNTIYF. CDR3 DNA, as far as it was read: TGCGCCAGCAGCCAAGTTACAGGGACGGGAAACACC.

This clone was seen repeatedly, ten times or more. From the germline J gene comes the end of the CDR3, since the read stops 3 residues before it. The chain is built from TRBV10-3 and TRBJ2-2; 8 nucleotides agree with TRBD2. Per the germline V gene, CDR1 is ENHRY and CDR2 is SYGVKD. This CDR3 has 16 residues. Losses at the gene ends were 5 bases for V and 6 bases for J; bases not matched to a gene: 11. This CDR3 is CAISRTGTREAGELFF. The CDR3 bases that were read are TGTGCCATCAGTAGGACCGGGACTAGGGAGGCCGGGGAG.

This clone was seen repeatedly, ten times or more. With the read ending 3 residues before the CDR3 end, the germline J gene is used to fill in that end. This rearrangement joins TRBV19 to TRBJ2-7, with TRBD1 identical over 10 bases. V lost 5 bases, J lost 1 base, and 8 bases stayed unmatched. Per germline, CDR1 LNHDA and CDR2 SQIVND (reference sequence). The CDR3 spans 16 residues. The sequenced part of the CDR3 DNA is TGTGCCAGTAGTCCTATCCGGGACAGGGGATCCTACGAG. This sequence encodes CASSPIRDRGSYE. The CDR3, in full, reads CASSPIRDRGSYEQYF.

Many counts were recorded for this clone. The sequence runs out 3 residues before the end of the CDR3; the remainder is reconstructed from the germline J gene. The chain employs TRBV7-9 and TRBJ2-7; 9 nucleotides line up with TRBD1. The J segment lost 2 bases and the V segment lost 5 bases, leaving 4 bases of the junction unmatched. Looked up from germline, CDR1 is SEHNR and CDR2 is FQNEAQ (reference sequence). There are 14 residues in the CDR3. CDR3 sequence reads: CASSPRDRAYEQYF. The CDR3 bases that were read are TGTGCCAGCAGCCCCCGGGACAGGGCCTACGAG.

This clone was seen repeatedly, ten times or more. Sequencing ends 3 residues short of the CDR3 end; the germline J gene provides the rest. The J gene is TRBJ2-7, the V gene TRBV19; D possibly corresponds to TRBD2 (6 bases). Trimming pared 3 bases from V and 2 bases from J, leaving 11 bases between. CDR1 is LNHDA, CDR2 SQIVND, per germline (reference sequence). This CDR3 contains 14 residues. This CDR3 reads CASSIGDLPYEQYF. CDR3 DNA (partial): TGTGCCAGTAGTATTGGGGACTTACCCTACGAG.

There are many counts of this clone. Read coverage stops 3 residues before the CDR3 terminus; the germline J gene supplies the remainder. This chain connects TRBV29-1 to TRBJ2-1; TRBD1 matches at 8 bases. CDR1 is SQVTM and CDR2 is ANQGSEA in the germline V gene. This CDR3 has 16 residues. The V segment lost 0 bases and the J segment 5 bases; nucleotides outside the gene matches: 9. The sequenced part of the CDR3 DNA is TGCAGCGTTGAAGAGGAGGACAGGGTCTTTAACAATGAG. Amino acid sequence: CSVEEEDRVFNNE. The complete CDR3 protein is CSVEEEDRVFNNEQFF.

This clone was seen many times. The CDR3 end is not reached by the read, which stops 3 residues before it; the germline J gene fills it in. V and J are TRBV5-1 and TRBJ1-2, with 7 bases aligning to TRBD1. The V gene's germline CDR1 is SGHRS and CDR2 YFSETQ. This CDR3 region has 15 residues. J lost 5 bases, V lost 3 bases, and 10 bases had no gene match. The CDR3 protein is CASSSDRDRWYGYTF. CDR3 DNA, as far as it was read: TGCGCCAGCAGCTCCGACCGGGACAGATGGTATGGC. Full variable domain (missing parts from reference TRBV5-1 and TRBJ1-2): KAGVTQTPRYLIKTRGQQVTLSCSPISGHRSVSWYQQTPGQGLQFLFEYFSETQRNKGNFPGRFSGRQFSNSRSEMNVSTLELGDSALYLCASSSDRDRWYGYTFGSGTRLTVV.

This clone was counted many times. The DNA ends 3 residues before the CDR3 does, and the rest of the CDR3 is filled in from the germline J gene. This chain joins TRBV2 and TRBJ2-3, with 13 bases that match TRBD2. The trim removed 7 bases at V and 5 bases at J, leaving 12 bases unmatched. The CDR3 sequence is 17 residues long. Germline V gives CDR1 SNHLY, CDR2 FYNNEI. Incomplete CDR3 DNA: TGTGCCAGCACCCCTGGGGCGGGACTAGCGGGACAAGATACG. Translated, it gives CASTPGAGLAGQDT. The full CDR3 sequence reads CASTPGAGLAGQDTQYF.

This clone showed up many times. The CDR3 end is not reached by the read, which stops 3 residues before it; the germline J gene fills it in. This chain uses TRBV20-1 with TRBJ2-1; D tentatively fits TRBD1 or TRBD2 (7 bases each). The CDR3 extends over 14 amino acids. The V gene's germline CDR1 is DFQATT and CDR2 SNEGSKA (reference sequence). V was shortened by 6 bases and J by 9 bases, with 21 bases between the two germline ends. The CDR3 is CSAQGGGEESEQFF. The part of the CDR3 DNA that was read is TGCAGTGCGCAGGGGGGAGGGGAGGAAAGTGAG.

This clone showed up many times. The read is 3 residues too short to cover the CDR3 end, so that end is filled in from the germline J gene. The V call is TRBV7-2, the J call TRBJ2-6, with D perhaps matching TRBD2 (6 bases). Germline-derived CDR1 and CDR2 are SGHTA and FQGNSA. The V gene lost 3 bases and the J gene lost 2 bases, with 8 bases spanning the gap. CDR3 length: 15 residues. The CDR3 loop is CASSFRRAGANVLTF. CDR3 DNA (partial): TGTGCCAGCAGCTTTAGGAGGGCTGGGGCCAACGTC.

This clone turned up a few times. The read terminates 3 residues ahead of where the CDR3 ends, so the germline J gene completes it. The rearrangement links TRBV20-1 to TRBJ2-1; 9 bases are a match to TRBD2. This CDR3 has 18 amino acids. The germline gives CDR1 DFQATT, CDR2 SNEGSKA (reference sequence). Trimming removed 5 bases from V and 6 bases from J; junction bases left unmatched: 20. The CDR3 region is CSAGGVNLAGALFNEQFF. The CDR3 bases that were read are TGCAGTGCTGGTGGGGTGAATTTAGCGGGGGCCTTGTTCAATGAG.

This clone was counted ten times or more. One junction end does not reproduce the germline sequence, and a read error may be involved. The observed sequence ends 3 residues before the CDR3 terminus, with the missing tail filled in from the germline J gene. This rearrangement joins TRBV6-1 to TRBJ2-5; TRBD2 matches at 11 bases. Per germline, CDR1 MNHNS and CDR2 SASEGT. The CDR3 is made up of 15 amino acids. The covered CDR3 bases are TGTGCCAGCAGTGAACTAGCGGGAGGCCAAGGGACC. Translation: CASSELAGGQGT. The CDR3 in its entirety is CASSELAGGQGTQYF.

Note on this clone: The read terminates 3 residues ahead of where the CDR3 ends, so the germline J gene completes it. The genes are TRBV11-2 and TRBJ1-6; D not certain. The germline V gene has CDR1 SGHAT and CDR2 FQNNGV. The germline V and J ends were trimmed by 1 base and 9 bases, with 4 bases remaining between them. CDR3 length: 12 residues. CDR3 residues: CASSLAGSPLHF. Partial CDR3 DNA: TGTGCCAGCAGCTTAGCCGGTTCACCC.

The sample holds many counts of this clone. From the germline J gene comes the end of the CDR3, since the read stops 3 residues before it. The chain carries TRBV4-1 and TRBJ2-7, with 11 bases identical to TRBD1. Germline-derived CDR1 and CDR2 are MGHRA and YSYEKL. This CDR3 has 15 amino acids. Losses at the gene ends were 3 bases for V and 5 bases for J; bases not matched to a gene: 6. The CDR3 DNA, read in part, is TGCGCCAGCAGCCAGCCGGGACAGGGGGTTAACGAG. Translation: CASSQPGQGVNE. The whole CDR3 protein reads CASSQPGQGVNEQYF.

This clone has ten or more counts. The CDR3 is cut off 3 residues early in the read; its end comes from the germline J gene. This chain links TRBV2 with TRBJ2-7, with 8 bases that match TRBD2. V shed 5 bases and J 2 bases; nucleotides not matched to a gene: 5. The CDR3 covers 14 residues. The germline CDR1 and CDR2 sequences are SNHLY and FYNNEI. Here the CDR3 reads CASSLTSEPYEQYF. The sequenced CDR3 bases are TGTGCCAGCAGTCTGACTAGCGAGCCCTACGAG.

This clone was counted many times. The read ends 3 residues shy of where the CDR3 ends; the end is completed using the germline J gene. This chain connects TRBV20-1 to TRBJ1-1; 7 bases fit TRBD1. V was pared by 5 bases and J by 0 bases, with 3 bases of the junction left unmatched. CDR3 length equals 13 residues. CDR1 and CDR2 from the germline V gene are DFQATT and SNEGSKA (reference sequence). CDR3 loop: CSARDSLNTEAFF. The part of the CDR3 DNA that was read is TGCAGTGCTCGGGACAGCCTGAACACTGAA.

About this clone itself: Coverage ceases 3 residues before the CDR3 finishes, and the germline J gene fills in the end. V gene TRBV5-1 combines with J gene TRBJ2-3; 7 bases are shared with TRBD1. The V segment lost 4 bases and the J segment 1 base; nucleotides outside the gene matches: 9. Germline values: CDR1 SGHRS, CDR2 YFSETQ. The CDR3 has 16 amino acids. The CDR3 bases that were read are TGCGCCAGCAGCCGGGGAGACAGGGTGGGCACAGATACG. It translates to CASSRGDRVGTDT. The complete CDR3 sequence is CASSRGDRVGTDTQYF.

This clone was observed many times. With the read ending 3 residues before the CDR3 end, the germline J gene is used to fill in that end. This chain links TRBV19 with TRBJ2-1; 8 positions agree with TRBD2. The V segment lost 7 bases and the J segment 9 bases; nucleotides outside the gene matches: 8. Germline V lookup: CDR1 LNHDA, CDR2 SQIVND (reference sequence). The CDR3 totals 13 residues. This chain's CDR3 is CASKQREYGEQFF. The CDR3 DNA, read in part, is TGTGCCAGTAAACAGCGGGAGTACGGTGAG.